Shown below are 27 T cell receptor beta chains from a single sample sequenced in a study of blood T cell repertoires in COVID-19. Generated by immunoSEQ multiplex PCR, the TCRdb table keeps only in-frame clones and is missing some. The sample holds 150,000 to 200,000 clones, 80% to 90% seen once. Sequenced material: peripheral blood. The receptor source for this set is a woman between 70 and 85 years old with acute or convalescent COVID-19.

V and J are TRBV6-2 or TRBV6-3 and TRBJ2-1; TRBD1 aligns across 8 bases. Germline V gene sequence: CDR1 MNHEY, CDR2 SVGEGT. The J segment lost 3 bases and the V segment lost 0 bases, leaving 19 bases of the junction unmatched. This CDR3 contains 21 residues. The CDR3 reads CASSYSTGQTWAGGIYNEQFF. In nucleotides, the CDR3 is TGTGCCAGCAGTTACTCGACGGGACAGACCTGGGCAGGGGGCATCTACAATGAGCAGTTCTTC.

This rearrangement joins TRBV5-1 to TRBJ2-3; perhaps TRBD2 as D (5 bases). Trimming took 4 bases from V and 0 from J, leaving 15 bases between them. The CDR3 is 16 residues long. CDR1 is SGHRS, CDR2 YFSETQ, per germline. This CDR3 reads CASSPLLGPSTDTQYF. In nucleotides, the CDR3 is TGCGCCAGCAGCCCACTACTAGGCCCTAGCACAGATACGCAGTATTTT.

The genes are TRBV2 and TRBJ2-1; 10 nucleotides agree with TRBD2. J was trimmed by 9 bases and V by 10 bases; bases with no gene match: 12. Germline V CDR1 and CDR2: SNHLY, FYNNEI. The CDR3 is 14 amino acids. In nucleotides, the CDR3 is TGTGCCACCCAGAAACTAGCGGGACTTGGTGAGCAGTTCTTC. It specifies CATQKLAGLGEQFF.

This chain connects TRBV7-9 to TRBJ1-6, with a possible D match to TRBD1 (6 bases). The CDR3 totals 12 residues. Per the germline V gene, CDR1 is SEHNR and CDR2 is FQNEAQ (reference sequence). V was clipped by 5 bases and J by 13 bases, with 12 bases between them. CDR3 DNA sequence: TGTGCCAGCAGCCTTGACAGGAGCCCCCTCCACTTT. This translates into CASSLDRSPLHF.

This chain connects TRBV2 to TRBJ1-6, with a possible D match to TRBD1 (6 bases). In germline, CDR1 is SNHLY, CDR2 FYNNEI. This CDR3 is 14 amino acids long. Trimming left V 5 bases short and J 5 bases short, with 10 bases between. The CDR3 sequence is CASSWTADNSPLHF. The CDR3 DNA follows: TGTGCCAGCAGTTGGACAGCCGATAATTCACCCCTCCACTTT.

J is TRBJ2-7 and V is TRBV9, with TRBD1 as a possible D gene (5 bases). The CDR3 runs to 16 residues. In germline, CDR1 is SGDLS, CDR2 YYNGEE. Trimming removed 0 bases at V and 2 bases at J, with 15 bases between. The CDR3 DNA is TGTGCCAGCAGCGTAGGGCAGGGTGGGCTGGCCTACGAGCAGTACTTC. Amino acid sequence: CASSVGQGGLAYEQYF. The full variable domain, in which reference TRBV9 and TRBJ2-7 provide the parts outside the CDR3, is DSGVTQTPKHLITATGQRVTLRCSPRSGDLSVYWYQQSLDQGLQFLIQYYNGEERAKGNILERFSAQQFPDLHSELNLSSLELGDSALYFCASSVGQGGLAYEQYFGPGTRLTVT.

V gene TRBV5-6 combines with J gene TRBJ2-3; 10 bases line up with TRBD1. The CDR3 sequence is 14 residues long. The V gene end was trimmed by 3 bases and the J gene end by 4 bases; junction bases not matched to a gene: 2. The germline V gene encodes CDR1 SGHDT and CDR2 YYEEEE. CDR3 DNA sequence: TGTGCCAGCAGCTGGGGACAGGGGCCAGATACGCAGTATTTT. Its protein product is CASSWGQGPDTQYF.

The chain joins TRBV7-2 to TRBJ2-2; D unclear. This CDR3 has 16 amino acids. CDR1 and CDR2 from the germline V gene are SGHTA and FQGNSA. Trimming stripped 5 bases from V and 4 bases from J, with 17 bases between. The CDR3 sequence is CASSPAPGYFTGELFF. The DNA for the CDR3 is TGTGCCAGCAGCCCCGCCCCGGGTTACTTCACCGGGGAGCTGTTTTTT.

The genes are TRBV19 and TRBJ1-2; perhaps TRBD1 as D (6 bases). The CDR3 totals 16 residues. Germline V gene sequence: CDR1 LNHDA, CDR2 SQIVND (reference sequence). Deletions cut 3 bases from V and 0 bases from J, with 14 bases between. CDR3 loop: CASSMEAGAANYGYTF. CDR3 bases: TGTGCCAGTAGTATGGAGGCGGGGGCAGCTAACTATGGCTACACCTTC. Drawing the rest from reference TRBV19 and TRBJ1-2, the complete variable domain is DGGITQSPKYLFRKEGQNVTLSCEQNLNHDAMYWYRQDPGQGLRLIYYSQIVNDFQKGDIAEGYSVSREKKESFPLTVTSAQKNPTAFYLCASSMEAGAANYGYTFGSGTRLTVV.

This rearrangement joins TRBV11-2 to TRBJ2-3; D call uncertain. The germline V gene has CDR1 SGHAT and CDR2 FQNNGV. The CDR3 is 17 residues long. The ends were cut back, 5 bases at V and 8 bases at J, with 26 bases in the middle. The CDR3 region has the DNA TGTGCCAGCAGCAAACCCCACACGGAGTCCCCCACGGTTACGCAGTATTTT. The encoded protein is CASSKPHTESPTVTQYF.

The rearrangement joins TRBV18 to TRBJ2-7, with a tentative D call TRBD1 (5 bases). This CDR3 is 18 amino acids long. Trimming pared 3 bases from V and 3 bases from J, leaving 24 bases between. Germline CDR1 KGHSH, CDR2 LQKENI. CDR3 loop: CASSPQLQEARTYYEQYF. Here the CDR3 DNA reads TGTGCCAGCTCACCGCAACTACAGGAAGCTCGCACATACTACGAGCAGTACTTC.

The count of this clone is one. The chain recombines TRBV5-8 with TRBJ1-2; 8 bases line up with TRBD1. From germline, CDR1 is SGHTS and CDR2 YDEGEE. V lost 3 bases and J lost 4; bases outside the gene matches: 8. This CDR3 region has 15 residues. The CDR3: CASSSTGTGAYGYTF. CDR3 sequence (DNA): TGTGCCAGCAGCTCCACCGGGACAGGAGCCTATGGCTACACCTTC.

This chain connects TRBV5-1 to TRBJ2-2, with 7 bases that match TRBD1. V lost 3 bases and J lost 4; bases outside the gene matches: 9. The germline CDR1 and CDR2 sequences are SGHRS and YFSETQ. This CDR3 region has 16 residues. The CDR3: CASSSGDRVRTGELFF. Here the CDR3 DNA reads TGCGCCAGCAGCTCGGGCGACAGGGTTCGCACCGGGGAGCTGTTTTTT.

The rearrangement joins TRBV19 to TRBJ1-2; tentative D call: TRBD1 (6 bases). The CDR3 runs 13 residues. CDR1 is LNHDA, CDR2 SQIVND, per germline (reference sequence). Trimming shortened V by 1 base and J by 3 bases, and 6 bases separated the two germline ends. The CDR3 loop reads CASSIGTDYGYTF. As DNA, the CDR3 is TGTGCCAGTAGTATAGGGACAGACTATGGCTACACCTTC.

The CDR3 loop is CAISDLGGYEQYF. The CDR3 DNA follows: TGTGCCATCAGTGATCTAGGGGGCTACGAGCAGTACTTC. The V gene is TRBV10-3, the J gene TRBJ2-7, with a weak D call TRBD1 (6 bases). V was shortened by 3 bases and J by 3 bases, with 9 bases between the two germline ends. The germline V gene encodes CDR1 ENHRY and CDR2 SYGVKD. The CDR3 extends over 13 amino acids.

The chain recombines TRBV6-5 with TRBJ1-5; 7 bases are a match to TRBD1. CDR1 is MNHEY and CDR2 is SVGAGI in the germline V gene. With 6 bases clipped from V and 1 base from J, the junction kept 6 bases outside the gene matches. The CDR3 totals 15 residues. This CDR3 is CASRRDRDSNQPQHF. Written as DNA, the CDR3 is TGTGCCAGCAGGCGAGACAGGGACAGCAATCAGCCCCAGCATTTT.

J is TRBJ1-2 and V is TRBV20-1; no clear D. CDR1 DFQATT and CDR2 SNEGSKA come from the germline V gene (reference sequence). The CDR3 runs to 14 residues. V was cut by 3 bases and J by 1 base, with 12 bases left in between. The CDR3 DNA follows: TGCAGTGCTAGTGGAGGACTGCATAACTATGGCTACACCTTC. It encodes CSASGGLHNYGYTF.

V and J are TRBV27 and TRBJ2-3; maybe TRBD2 (5 bases). This CDR3 is 15 amino acids long. Trimming took 0 bases from V and 5 from J, leaving 12 bases between them. Per germline, CDR1 MNHEY and CDR2 SMNVEV (reference sequence). The CDR3 here is CASSLSFRTRDTQYF. The CDR3 DNA reads as TGTGCCAGCAGTTTATCTTTCAGAACTAGAGATACGCAGTATTTT.

V gene TRBV6-5 combines with J gene TRBJ2-1; possible D gene TRBD1, 6 bases. In germline, CDR1 is MNHEY, CDR2 SVGAGI. V lost 8 bases and J 8 bases, leaving 19 bases between the germline ends. The CDR3 is made up of 14 amino acids. The CDR3 coding sequence is TGTGCCAGCTCCCAAAGGGGGTTCTCGGATGAGCAGTTCTTC. The encoded protein is CASSQRGFSDEQFF.

V and J are TRBV5-4 and TRBJ2-5; no clear D gene. The CDR3 loop spans 12 amino acids. Germline-derived CDR1 and CDR2 are SGHNT and YYREEE (reference sequence). V gave up 4 bases and J gave up 5 bases, with 9 bases separating them. The CDR3 is CASSRVSETQYF. In DNA, the CDR3 is TGTGCCAGCAGCCGAGTTTCCGAGACCCAGTACTTC.

This chain connects TRBV7-9 to TRBJ2-2; 7 bases line up with TRBD2. The germline V gene has CDR1 SEHNR and CDR2 FQNEAQ (reference sequence). The CDR3 consists of 17 residues. V lost 5 bases and J lost 7; bases outside the gene matches: 16. The CDR3 spells CASSEPPGLTGSGELFF. In nucleotides, the CDR3 is TGTGCCAGCAGCGAACCCCCGGGACTAACTGGTAGCGGGGAGCTGTTTTTT.

This chain connects TRBV4-2 to TRBJ2-2; possible D gene TRBD2, 6 bases. Trimming stripped 4 bases from V and 3 bases from J, with 15 bases between. The CDR3 runs 16 residues. The V gene's germline CDR1 is LGHNA and CDR2 YNFKEQ. CDR3: CASSLRGSGDTGELFF. CDR3 coding DNA: TGTGCCAGCAGCCTTAGGGGTAGCGGAGACACCGGGGAGCTGTTTTTT.

J is TRBJ2-2 and V is TRBV28; no clear D. Germline V gene data show CDR1 as MDHEN and CDR2 as SYDVKM. Trimming shortened V by 6 bases and J by 1 base, and 9 bases separated the two germline ends. The CDR3 covers 14 residues. The CDR3 reads CASSPLGNTGELFF. Written as DNA, the CDR3 is TGTGCCAGCAGCCCCCTCGGGAACACCGGGGAGCTGTTTTTT. Full variable domain (remainder filled in from reference TRBV28 and TRBJ2-2): DVKVTQSSRYLVKRTGEKVFLECVQDMDHENMFWYRQDPGLGLRLIYFSYDVKMKEKGDIPEGYSVSREKKERFSLILESASTNQTSMYLCASSPLGNTGELFFGEGSRLTVL.

The chain couples TRBV4-2 to TRBJ2-1, with 15 bases identical to TRBD2. With 0 bases clipped from V and 1 base from J, the junction kept 4 bases outside the gene matches. CDR3 size: 19 residues. The germline V gene has CDR1 LGHNA and CDR2 YNFKEQ. The CDR3 DNA reads TGTGCCAGCAGCCAAGAGTACGGACTAGCGGGAGGGTCCTACAATGAGCAGTTCTTC. Protein product: CASSQEYGLAGGSYNEQFF.

This clone has a single count. The chain is built from TRBV5-1 and TRBJ1-1; no definite D call. The CDR3 consists of 13 residues. Germline CDR1 and CDR2: SGHRS and YFSETQ. The V gene lost 3 bases and the J gene lost 3 bases, with 9 bases spanning the gap. The CDR3 is CASSSRRDTEAFF. CDR3 in DNA: TGCGCCAGCAGCTCACGCCGGGACACTGAAGCTTTCTTT. The variable domain in full, completed from reference TRBV5-1 and TRBJ1-1, reads KAGVTQTPRYLIKTRGQQVTLSCSPISGHRSVSWYQQTPGQGLQFLFEYFSETQRNKGNFPGRFSGRQFSNSRSEMNVSTLELGDSALYLCASSSRRDTEAFFGQGTRLTVV.

The genes are TRBV18 and TRBJ1-3; TRBD1 is a possible D gene (6 bases). The length of the CDR3 is 15 residues. V lost 1 base and J 4 bases, leaving 11 bases between the germline ends. The germline gives CDR1 KGHSH, CDR2 LQKENI. The CDR3 region is CASSPRRDIGNTIYF. The CDR3 DNA sequence: TGTGCCAGCTCACCACGCCGGGACATCGGAAACACCATATATTTT.

This clone was counted a few times. The J gene is TRBJ1-5, the V gene TRBV6-2 or TRBV6-3, with 9 nucleotides matching TRBD1. Germline assignment: CDR1 MNHEY and CDR2 SVGEGT. J was trimmed by 0 bases and V by 5 bases; bases with no gene match: 5. This CDR3 comprises 16 residues. The CDR3 DNA sequence: TGTGCCAGCAGTCCCGGGACAGGGCATAGCAATCAGCCCCAGCATTTT. This codes for CASSPGTGHSNQPQHF.